This passage covers 21 T cell receptor beta chains from one sample sequenced in a study of blood T cell repertoires in COVID-19. Some clones are missing from TCRdb's copy, which holds only in-frame ones; the method was immunoSEQ multiplex PCR. The sample lists around 120,000 clones, approximately 79% occurring once. The sequenced sample consisted of peripheral blood. The source is a man aged 70 or older with active or convalescent COVID-19.

This sequence joins TRBV3-1 (or the pseudogene TRBV3-2) and TRBJ1-2; a possible D gene is TRBD1 (6 bases). Trimming took 5 bases from V and 8 from J, leaving 21 bases between them. This CDR3 has 15 amino acids. Germline assignment: CDR1 LGHDT and CDR2 YNNKEL (reference sequence). The CDR3 sequence: CASSRNRDTIRGYTF. In DNA form, the CDR3 reads TGTGCCAGCAGCAGGAACCGGGACACCATAAGGGGCTACACCTTC.

CDR3 nucleotides: TGCGCCAGCAGCTTGGATGGGGCAACGAACACTGAAGCTTTCTTT. Translated: CASSLDGATNTEAFF. The V gene is TRBV5-1, the J gene TRBJ1-1, with D perhaps TRBD1 (5 bases). The ends were cut back, 0 bases at V and 1 base at J, with 10 bases in the middle. The germline V gene has CDR1 SGHRS and CDR2 YFSETQ. The CDR3 totals 15 residues.

A single count supports this clone. The CDR3 reads CASSLAHTRVGYGYTF. The CDR3 DNA reads as TGTGCCAGCAGCTTAGCGCATACCAGGGTTGGCTATGGCTACACCTTC. The rearrangement uses TRBV7-9 and TRBJ1-2; D possibly corresponds to TRBD1 (5 bases). CDR3 size: 16 residues. The V end was cut by 0 bases, the J end by 4 bases, with 15 bases between. From germline, CDR1 is SEHNR and CDR2 FQNEAQ (reference sequence). The whole variable domain, filled in from reference TRBV7-9 and TRBJ1-2, reads DTGVSQNPRHKITKRGQNVTFRCDPISEHNRLYWYRQTLGQGPEFLTYFQNEAQLEKSRLLSDRFSAERPKGSFSTLEIQRTEQGDSAMYLCASSLAHTRVGYGYTFGSGTRLTVV.

V is TRBV5-5 and J is TRBJ1-2; no clear D. Trimming took off 4 bases at V and 7 bases at J, with 17 bases between the two ends. The germline CDR1 and CDR2 sequences are SGHKS and YYEKEE (reference sequence). This CDR3 contains 14 residues. This CDR3 reads CASSPVSRGIGYTF. CDR3 bases: TGTGCCAGCAGCCCCGTTTCGAGAGGGATTGGCTACACCTTC.

The V gene is TRBV30, the J gene TRBJ1-1; 11 bases line up with TRBD1. The CDR3 loop spans 14 amino acids. Looked up from germline, CDR1 is GTSNPN and CDR2 is SVGIG (reference sequence). The V segment lost 2 bases and the J segment 4 bases; nucleotides outside the gene matches: 3. The CDR3 protein is CAWSTGTGGTEAFF. Here the CDR3 DNA reads TGTGCCTGGAGTACCGGGACAGGGGGCACTGAAGCTTTCTTT.

This sequence joins TRBV9 and TRBJ2-5, with 10 bases lining up with TRBD2. The CDR3 loop spans 14 amino acids. J gave up 5 bases and V 3 bases, and 4 bases lay outside the gene matches. Germline values: CDR1 SGDLS, CDR2 YYNGEE. The CDR3 loop reads CASSGLAGGETQYF. In nucleotides, the CDR3 is TGTGCCAGCAGCGGACTAGCGGGTGGGGAGACCCAGTACTTC.

The chain carries TRBV5-1 and TRBJ1-5; tentatively, D is TRBD1 (6 bases). The CDR3 loop spans 14 amino acids. The germline gives CDR1 SGHRS, CDR2 YFSETQ. V was clipped by 1 base and J by 6 bases, with 11 bases between them. The CDR3 loop is CASSLMQGSQPQHF. The CDR3 region has the DNA TGCGCCAGCAGCTTGATGCAGGGGAGTCAGCCCCAGCATTTT.

The count of this clone is one. This chain links TRBV7-2 with TRBJ2-5, with 8 bases identical to TRBD2. The J segment lost 0 bases and the V segment lost 3 bases, leaving 12 bases of the junction unmatched. In germline, CDR1 is SGHTA, CDR2 FQGNSA. This CDR3 contains 18 residues. CDR3 bases: TGTGCCAGCAGCTTCCCGGTCGGGGTAGCGGGGCACCAAGAGACCCAGTACTTC. It codes for CASSFPVGVAGHQETQYF.

This clone was found once. The V and J genes are TRBV3-1 (or the pseudogene TRBV3-2) and TRBJ2-2, with 9 nucleotides matching TRBD1. Germline CDR1 is LGHDT and CDR2 is YNNKEL (reference sequence). The ends lost 4 bases at V and 6 bases at J; junction bases unmatched: 12. The CDR3 runs to 17 residues. The DNA for the CDR3 is TGTGCCAGCAGCCGATTCTACCGGGACAGGGAAGCCGGGGAGCTGTTTTTT. Its protein is CASSRFYRDREAGELFF.

The genes are TRBV19 and TRBJ1-3; TRBD1 matches at 8 bases. The J segment lost 2 bases and the V segment lost 7 bases, leaving 1 base of the junction unmatched. Germline assignment: CDR1 LNHDA and CDR2 SQIVND (reference sequence). The CDR3 loop spans 13 amino acids. The CDR3 here is CASTTGAGNTIYF. CDR3 in DNA: TGTGCCAGTACGACAGGGGCTGGAAACACCATATATTTT. The full variable domain, rest sourced from reference TRBV19 and TRBJ1-3, is DGGITQSPKYLFRKEGQNVTLSCEQNLNHDAMYWYRQDPGQGLRLIYYSQIVNDFQKGDIAEGYSVSREKKESFPLTVTSAQKNPTAFYLCASTTGAGNTIYFGEGSWLTVV.

The V and J genes are TRBV6-6 and TRBJ1-2; the D gene is possibly TRBD1 (6 bases). The CDR3 length is 15 residues. Trimming took off 5 bases at V and 0 bases at J, with 13 bases between the two ends. Per the germline V gene, CDR1 is MNHNY and CDR2 is SVGAGI (reference sequence). The CDR3 DNA sequence: TGTGCCAGCAGTACGTCAGGGGAAGCTAACTATGGCTACACCTTC. Its translation: CASSTSGEANYGYTF.

This clone occurred a few times. The chain recombines TRBV10-2 with TRBJ2-2; weak D call: TRBD2 (5 bases). The CDR3 is 15 amino acids. In germline, CDR1 is WSHSY, CDR2 SAAADI. V gave up 2 bases and J gave up 4 bases, with 11 bases separating them. The CDR3 protein is CASSEPGLVTGELFF. CDR3 sequence (DNA): TGCGCCAGCAGTGAGCCGGGATTGGTCACCGGGGAGCTGTTTTTT.

This clone has only a few counts. This chain connects TRBV2 to TRBJ2-1, with TRBD2 matching 10 bases. After removal of 7 bases from V and 2 bases from J, the junction contained 2 bases not matched to a gene. The CDR3 length is 14 residues. Germline lookup yields CDR1 SNHLY and CDR2 FYNNEI. CDR3: CASMSGGAYNEQFF. The CDR3 region has the DNA TGTGCCAGCATGAGCGGGGGGGCCTACAATGAGCAGTTCTTC.

The V and J genes are TRBV19 and TRBJ1-1; possibly TRBD1 for D (6 bases). V lost 3 bases to trimming and J lost 3 bases, with 14 bases between them. This CDR3 is 15 amino acids long. Per the germline V gene, CDR1 is LNHDA and CDR2 is SQIVND (reference sequence). The CDR3: CASSMALYRDTEAFF. The CDR3 DNA is TGTGCCAGTAGTATGGCCCTTTACAGGGACACTGAAGCTTTCTTT.

V and J are TRBV11-2 and TRBJ2-1; D gene unclear. The CDR3 extends over 12 amino acids. The germline CDR1 and CDR2 sequences are SGHAT and FQNNGV. Between the trimmed V and J ends, which lost 6 bases and 5 bases, there was a span of 8 bases. The DNA of the CDR3 is TGTGCCAGCAGTCCCCCAGACAATGAGCAGTTCTTC. Encoded protein: CASSPPDNEQFF.

The chain recombines TRBV30 with TRBJ2-5, with 7 positions matching TRBD1. This CDR3 spans 12 amino acids. Germline V gives CDR1 GTSNPN, CDR2 SVGIG (reference sequence). V dropped 0 bases and J dropped 5; count of bases not matched to a gene: 0. CDR3 loop: CAWSVRGETQYF. In DNA, the CDR3 is TGTGCCTGGAGTGTCAGGGGGGAGACCCAGTACTTC.

V is TRBV3-1 (or the pseudogene TRBV3-2) and J is TRBJ2-2, with D possibly matching TRBD2 (6 bases). V was pared by 3 bases and J by 7 bases, with 9 bases between. Germline CDR1 LGHDT, CDR2 YNNKEL (reference sequence). The CDR3 is 13 amino acids. CDR3 nucleotide sequence: TGTGCCAGCAGCCACGCGGGAATCGGGGAGCTGTTTTTT. Translating gives CASSHAGIGELFF.

The gene calls are TRBV6-5 and TRBJ2-5; no definite D call. Germline lookup yields CDR1 MNHEY and CDR2 SVGAGI. The CDR3 consists of 10 residues. Trimming shortened V by 8 bases and J by 4 bases, and 5 bases separated the two germline ends. CDR3 bases: TGTGCCAGCGATAGAGAGACCCAGTACTTC. It encodes CASDRETQYF.

The V call is TRBV18, the J call TRBJ2-2; 7 positions agree with TRBD1. The CDR3 consists of 15 residues. CDR1 is KGHSH and CDR2 is LQKENI in the germline V gene. J lost 0 bases, V lost 6 bases, and 4 bases had no gene match. The CDR3 nucleotides read TGTGCCAGCTCGAAGGGACAGTCGAACACCGGGGAGCTGTTTTTT. Its translation is CASSKGQSNTGELFF.

This chain links TRBV30 with TRBJ1-1, with 7 bases fitting TRBD1. With 2 bases clipped from V and 1 base from J, the junction kept 4 bases outside the gene matches. The CDR3 is made up of 14 amino acids. Looked up from germline, CDR1 is GTSNPN and CDR2 is SVGIG (reference sequence). The CDR3 sequence is CAWSHGQANTEAFF. In nucleotides, the CDR3 is TGTGCCTGGAGTCACGGACAGGCGAACACTGAAGCTTTCTTT.

V and J are TRBV7-9 and TRBJ1-4, with D maybe TRBD1 (6 bases). The CDR3 is 15 amino acids. Per germline, CDR1 SEHNR and CDR2 FQNEAQ (reference sequence). V shed 2 bases and J shed 4 bases, with 11 bases lying between them. The CDR3 spells CASSLFGQINEKLFF. The CDR3 coding sequence is TGTGCCAGCAGCTTATTCGGACAGATTAATGAAAAACTGTTTTTT.